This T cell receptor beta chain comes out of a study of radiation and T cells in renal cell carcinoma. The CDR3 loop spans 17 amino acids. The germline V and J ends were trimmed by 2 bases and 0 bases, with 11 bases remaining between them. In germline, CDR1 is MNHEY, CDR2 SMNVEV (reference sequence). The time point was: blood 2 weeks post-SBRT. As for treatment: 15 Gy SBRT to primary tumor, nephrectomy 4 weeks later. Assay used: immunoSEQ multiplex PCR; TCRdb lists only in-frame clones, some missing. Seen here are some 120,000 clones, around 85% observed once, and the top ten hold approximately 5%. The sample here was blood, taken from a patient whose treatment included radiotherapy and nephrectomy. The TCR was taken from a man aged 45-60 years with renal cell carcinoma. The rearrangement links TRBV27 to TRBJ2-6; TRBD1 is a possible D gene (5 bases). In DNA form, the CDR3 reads TGTGCCAGCAGTTTAGCCAGGGTCAGCTCTGGGGCCAACGTCCTGACTTTC. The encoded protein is CASSLARVSSGANVLTF.